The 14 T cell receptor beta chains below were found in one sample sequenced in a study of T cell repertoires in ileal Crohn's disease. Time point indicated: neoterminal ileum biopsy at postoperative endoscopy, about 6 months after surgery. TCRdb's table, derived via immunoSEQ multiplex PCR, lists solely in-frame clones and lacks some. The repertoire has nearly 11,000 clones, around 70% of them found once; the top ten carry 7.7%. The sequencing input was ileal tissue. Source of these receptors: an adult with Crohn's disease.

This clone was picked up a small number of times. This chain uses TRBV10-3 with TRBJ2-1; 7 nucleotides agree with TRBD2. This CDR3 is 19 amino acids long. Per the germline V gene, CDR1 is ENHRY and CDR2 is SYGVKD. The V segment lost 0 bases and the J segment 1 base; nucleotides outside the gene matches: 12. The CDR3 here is CAISESIGALRESYNEQFF. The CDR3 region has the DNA TGTGCCATCAGTGAGTCTATTGGCGCCTTGCGGGAGTCCTACAATGAGCAGTTCTTC.

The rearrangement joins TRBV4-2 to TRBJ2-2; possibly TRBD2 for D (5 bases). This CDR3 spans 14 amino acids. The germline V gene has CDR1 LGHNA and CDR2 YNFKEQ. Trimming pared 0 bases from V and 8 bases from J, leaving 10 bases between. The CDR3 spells CASSQETSAGELFF. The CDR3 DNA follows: TGTGCCAGCAGCCAAGAAACTAGTGCGGGGGAGCTGTTTTTT.

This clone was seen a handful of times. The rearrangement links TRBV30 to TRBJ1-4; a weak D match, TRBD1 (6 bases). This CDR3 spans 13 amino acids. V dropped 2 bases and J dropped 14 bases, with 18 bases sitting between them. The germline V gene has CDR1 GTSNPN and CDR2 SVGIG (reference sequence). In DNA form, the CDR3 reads TGTGCCTGGAGTATATCGGACAGCGGGGCTCTGTTTTTT. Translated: CAWSISDSGALFF. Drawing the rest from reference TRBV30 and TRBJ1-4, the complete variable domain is SQTIHQWPATLVQPVGSPLSLECTVEGTSNPNLYWYRQAAGRGLQLLFYSVGIGQISSEVPQNLSASRPQDRQFILSSKKLLLSDSGFYLCAWSISDSGALFFGSGTQLSVL.

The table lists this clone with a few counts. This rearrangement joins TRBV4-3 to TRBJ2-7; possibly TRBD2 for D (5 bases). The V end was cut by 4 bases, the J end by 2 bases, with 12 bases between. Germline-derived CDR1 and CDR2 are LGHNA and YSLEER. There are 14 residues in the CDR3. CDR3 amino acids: CASSPAGRTYEQYF. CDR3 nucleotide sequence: TGCGCCAGCAGCCCGGCGGGTCGGACCTACGAGCAGTACTTC.

The CDR3, as DNA: TGTGCCAGCAGCTTTGACAGGGCGGTGGGGCCCCAGCATTTT. Translation gives CASSFDRAVGPQHF. This chain joins TRBV6-5 and TRBJ1-5; 7 bases are a match to TRBD1. This CDR3 region has 14 residues. Trimming took 6 bases from V and 9 from J; bases not matched to a gene: 11. CDR1 and CDR2 from the germline V gene are MNHEY and SVGAGI.

The CDR3 reads CASSPQRESYEQYF. Here the CDR3 DNA reads TGTGCCAGCAGCCCCCAGCGGGAGTCTTACGAGCAGTACTTC. The V call is TRBV7-2, the J call TRBJ2-7; 8 bases map to TRBD2. The CDR3 runs 14 residues. The V and J ends lost 5 bases and 4 bases, in that order; junction bases with no gene match: 7. CDR1 and CDR2 from the germline V gene are SGHTA and FQGNSA.

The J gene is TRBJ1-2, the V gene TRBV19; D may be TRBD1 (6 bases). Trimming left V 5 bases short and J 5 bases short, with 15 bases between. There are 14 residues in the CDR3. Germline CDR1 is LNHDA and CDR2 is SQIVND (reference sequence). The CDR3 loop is CASSLRTAHYGYTF. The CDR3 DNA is TGTGCCAGTAGTCTTCGGACAGCTCATTATGGCTACACCTTC.

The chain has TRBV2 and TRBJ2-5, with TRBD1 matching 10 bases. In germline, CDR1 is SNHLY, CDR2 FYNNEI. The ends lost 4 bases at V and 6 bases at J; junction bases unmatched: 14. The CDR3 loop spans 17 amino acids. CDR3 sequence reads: CASSGETGGQFGKTQYF. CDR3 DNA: TGTGCCAGCAGTGGCGAGACAGGGGGCCAATTCGGAAAGACCCAGTACTTC.

The CDR3 DNA sequence: TGTGCCAGCAGCGGGGGACAGGTTAACACCGGGGAGCTGTTTTTT. Encoded protein: CASSGGQVNTGELFF. This chain joins TRBV9 and TRBJ2-2; 8 bases agree with TRBD1. V gave up 3 bases and J gave up 2 bases; unmatched junction bases: 3. Germline CDR1 reads SGDLS; CDR2 reads YYNGEE. This CDR3 spans 15 amino acids.

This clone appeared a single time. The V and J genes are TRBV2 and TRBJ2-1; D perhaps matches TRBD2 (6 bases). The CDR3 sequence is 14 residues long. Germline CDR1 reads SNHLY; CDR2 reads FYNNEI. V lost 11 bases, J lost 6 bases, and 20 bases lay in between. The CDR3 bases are TGTGCCGGGCATCCTTCCGGGGGTGGCAATGAGCAGTTCTTC. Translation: CAGHPSGGGNEQFF.

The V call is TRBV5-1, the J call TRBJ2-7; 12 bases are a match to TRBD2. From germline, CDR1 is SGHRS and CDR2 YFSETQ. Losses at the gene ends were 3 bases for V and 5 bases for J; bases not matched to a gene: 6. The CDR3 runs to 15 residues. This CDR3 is CASSSTSGSLNEQYF. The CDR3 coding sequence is TGCGCCAGCAGCTCGACTAGCGGGAGTCTCAACGAGCAGTACTTC.

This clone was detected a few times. CDR3 coding DNA: TGCGCCAGCAGCCAGGAACGGACAGGTACTAATGAAAAACTGTTTTTT. Residues: CASSQERTGTNEKLFF. The chain recombines TRBV4-1 with TRBJ1-4; TRBD1 matches at 7 bases. V was pared by 3 bases and J by 2 bases, with 6 bases of the junction left unmatched. The CDR3 spans 16 residues. CDR1 MGHRA and CDR2 YSYEKL come from the germline V gene.

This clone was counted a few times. CDR3 sequence reads: CASSKDFTGANVLTF. Here the CDR3 DNA reads TGTGCCAGCAGCAAAGACTTCACTGGGGCCAACGTCCTGACTTTC. This chain links TRBV6-1 with TRBJ2-6; D uncertain. Germline V CDR1 and CDR2: MNHNS, SASEGT. The CDR3 has 15 amino acids. The germline V and J ends were trimmed by 6 bases and 2 bases, with 11 bases remaining between them.

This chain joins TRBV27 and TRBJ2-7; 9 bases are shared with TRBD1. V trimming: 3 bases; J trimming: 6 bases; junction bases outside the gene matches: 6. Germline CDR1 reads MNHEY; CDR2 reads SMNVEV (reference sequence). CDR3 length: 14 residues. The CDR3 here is CASSLRDRVGEQYF. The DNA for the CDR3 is TGTGCCAGCAGTTTGCGGGACAGGGTAGGCGAGCAGTACTTC.